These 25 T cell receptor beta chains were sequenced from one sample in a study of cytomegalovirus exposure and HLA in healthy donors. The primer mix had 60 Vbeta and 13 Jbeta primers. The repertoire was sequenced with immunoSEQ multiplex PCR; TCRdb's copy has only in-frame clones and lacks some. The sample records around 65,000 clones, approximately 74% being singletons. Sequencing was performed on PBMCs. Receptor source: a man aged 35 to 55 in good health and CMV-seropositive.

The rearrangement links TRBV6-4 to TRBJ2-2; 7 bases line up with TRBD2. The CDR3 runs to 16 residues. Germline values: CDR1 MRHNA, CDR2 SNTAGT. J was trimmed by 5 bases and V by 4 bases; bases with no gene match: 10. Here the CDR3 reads CASSAEAGEGTGELFF. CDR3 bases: TGTGCCAGCAGTGCGGAGGCGGGAGAGGGGACCGGGGAGCTGTTTTTT.

The CDR3 loop is CASSPTGTGNEQYF. Here the CDR3 DNA reads TGTGCCAGCAGCCCCACCGGGACAGGGAACGAGCAGTACTTC. This chain joins TRBV9 and TRBJ2-7, with 9 bases identical to TRBD1. CDR3 size: 14 residues. The germline V gene encodes CDR1 SGDLS and CDR2 YYNGEE. Unmatched junction bases numbered 7, after V lost 4 bases and J lost 5 bases.

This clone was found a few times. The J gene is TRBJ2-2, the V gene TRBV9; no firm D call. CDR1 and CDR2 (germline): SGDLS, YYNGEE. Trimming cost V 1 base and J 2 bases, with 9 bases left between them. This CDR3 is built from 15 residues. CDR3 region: CASSVSPTNTGELFF. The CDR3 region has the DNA TGTGCCAGCAGCGTATCCCCTACCAACACCGGGGAGCTGTTTTTT.

CDR3 loop: CAWSVQHISYTF. CDR3 DNA sequence: TGTGCCTGGAGTGTACAACATATCAGCTACACCTTC. The genes are TRBV30 and TRBJ1-2; no clear D gene. V lost 0 bases and J 9 bases, leaving 11 bases between the germline ends. The CDR3 totals 12 residues. Germline V gives CDR1 GTSNPN, CDR2 SVGIG (reference sequence). The full variable domain, with the rest looked up from reference TRBV30 and TRBJ1-2, is SQTIHQWPATLVQPVGSPLSLECTVEGTSNPNLYWYRQAAGRGLQLLFYSVGIGQISSEVPQNLSASRPQDRQFILSSKKLLLSDSGFYLCAWSVQHISYTFGSGTRLTVV.

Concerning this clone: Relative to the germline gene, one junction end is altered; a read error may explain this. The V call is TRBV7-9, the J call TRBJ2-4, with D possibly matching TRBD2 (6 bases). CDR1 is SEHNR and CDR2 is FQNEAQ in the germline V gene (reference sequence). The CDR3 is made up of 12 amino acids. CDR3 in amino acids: CSSSLGVGLEYF. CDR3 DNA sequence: TGTTCCAGCAGCTTAGGGGTGGGACTGGAGTACTTC.

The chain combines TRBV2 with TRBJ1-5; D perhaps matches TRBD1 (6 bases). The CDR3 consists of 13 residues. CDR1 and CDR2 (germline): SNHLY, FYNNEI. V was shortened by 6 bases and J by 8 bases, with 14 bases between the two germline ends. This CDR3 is CASSRDKPEPQHF. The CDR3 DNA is TGTGCCAGCAGCCGGGACAAACCAGAGCCCCAGCATTTT.

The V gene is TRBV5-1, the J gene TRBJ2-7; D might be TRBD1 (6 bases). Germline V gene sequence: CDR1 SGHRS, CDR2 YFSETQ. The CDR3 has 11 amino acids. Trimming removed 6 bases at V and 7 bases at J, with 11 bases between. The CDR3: CASTTQGEQYF. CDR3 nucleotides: TGCGCCAGCACCACACAGGGAGAGCAGTACTTC.

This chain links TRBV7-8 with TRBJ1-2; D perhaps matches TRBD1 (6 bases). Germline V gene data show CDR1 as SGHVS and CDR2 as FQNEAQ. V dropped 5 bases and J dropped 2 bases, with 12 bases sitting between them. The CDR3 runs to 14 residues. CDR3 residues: CASSIRQENYGYTF. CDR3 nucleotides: TGTGCCAGCAGCATTCGACAGGAGAACTATGGCTACACCTTC.

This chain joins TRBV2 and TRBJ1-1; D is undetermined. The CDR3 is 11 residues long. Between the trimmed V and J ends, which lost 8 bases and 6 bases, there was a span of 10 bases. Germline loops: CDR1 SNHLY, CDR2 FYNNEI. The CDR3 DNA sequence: TGTGCCAGCCACCGTGGAGCTGAAGCTTTCTTT. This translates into CASHRGAEAFF.

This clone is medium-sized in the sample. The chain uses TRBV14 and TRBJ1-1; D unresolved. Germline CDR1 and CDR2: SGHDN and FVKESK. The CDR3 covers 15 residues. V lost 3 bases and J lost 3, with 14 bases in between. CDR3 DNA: TGTGCCAGCAGCCACCGAACGGGATGGGACACTGAAGCTTTCTTT. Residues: CASSHRTGWDTEAFF.

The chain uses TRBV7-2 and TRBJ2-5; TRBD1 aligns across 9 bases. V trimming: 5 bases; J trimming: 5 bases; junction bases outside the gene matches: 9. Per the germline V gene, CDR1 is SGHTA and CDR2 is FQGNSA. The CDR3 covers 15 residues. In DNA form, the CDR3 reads TGTGCCAGCAGCCATTCCGCGACAGGGGGTGAGACCCAGTACTTC. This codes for CASSHSATGGETQYF.

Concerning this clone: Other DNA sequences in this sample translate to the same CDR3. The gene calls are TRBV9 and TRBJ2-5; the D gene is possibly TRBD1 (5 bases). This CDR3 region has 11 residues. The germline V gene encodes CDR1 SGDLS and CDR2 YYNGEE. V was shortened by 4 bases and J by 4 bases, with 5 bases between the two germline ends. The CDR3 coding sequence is TGTGCCAGCAGCAGGGGAGAGACCCAGTACTTC. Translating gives CASSRGETQYF. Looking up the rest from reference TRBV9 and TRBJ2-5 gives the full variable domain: DSGVTQTPKHLITATGQRVTLRCSPRSGDLSVYWYQQSLDQGLQFLIQYYNGEERAKGNILERFSAQQFPDLHSELNLSSLELGDSALYFCASSRGETQYFGPGTRLLVL.

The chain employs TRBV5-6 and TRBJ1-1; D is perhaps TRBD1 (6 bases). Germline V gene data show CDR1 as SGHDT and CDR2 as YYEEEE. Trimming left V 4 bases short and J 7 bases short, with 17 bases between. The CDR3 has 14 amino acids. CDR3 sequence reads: CASSADTGSGEAFF. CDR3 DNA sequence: TGTGCCAGCAGCGCAGATACAGGGTCCGGTGAAGCTTTCTTT.

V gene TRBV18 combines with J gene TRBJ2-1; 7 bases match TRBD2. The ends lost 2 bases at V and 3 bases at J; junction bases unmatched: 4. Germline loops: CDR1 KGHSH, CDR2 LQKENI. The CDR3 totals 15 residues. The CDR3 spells CASSPEAGVYNEQFF. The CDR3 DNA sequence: TGTGCCAGCTCACCAGAGGCGGGAGTCTACAATGAGCAGTTCTTC. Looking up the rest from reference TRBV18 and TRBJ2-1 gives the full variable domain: NAGVMQNPRHLVRRRGQEARLRCSPMKGHSHVYWYRQLPEEGLKFMVYLQKENIIDESGMPKERFSAEFPKEGPSILRIQQVVRGDSAAYFCASSPEAGVYNEQFFGPGTRLTVL.

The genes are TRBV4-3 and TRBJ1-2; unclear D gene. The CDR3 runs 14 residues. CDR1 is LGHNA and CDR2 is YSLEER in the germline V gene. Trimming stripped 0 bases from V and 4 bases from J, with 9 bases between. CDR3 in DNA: TGCGCCAGCAGCCAAGAATCCAGATCCTATGGCTACACCTTC. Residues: CASSQESRSYGYTF.

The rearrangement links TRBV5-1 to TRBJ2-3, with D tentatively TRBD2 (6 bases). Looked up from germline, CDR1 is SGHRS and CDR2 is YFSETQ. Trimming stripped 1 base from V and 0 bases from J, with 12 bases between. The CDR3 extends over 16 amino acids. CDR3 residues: CASSLNGGKSTDTQYF. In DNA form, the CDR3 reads TGCGCCAGCAGCTTGAATGGGGGGAAGAGCACAGATACGCAGTATTTT.

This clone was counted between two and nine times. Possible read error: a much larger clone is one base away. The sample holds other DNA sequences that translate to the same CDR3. CDR3 in amino acids: CAWTSPGQGIPLRNSPLHF. The CDR3 bases are TGTGCCTGGACCTCCCCGGGACAGGGGATACCCCTGAGAAATTCGCCCCTCCACTTT. The J gene is TRBJ1-6, the V gene TRBV30; 10 bases align to TRBD1. The CDR3 is made up of 19 amino acids. The V gene's germline CDR1 is GTSNPN and CDR2 SVGIG (reference sequence).

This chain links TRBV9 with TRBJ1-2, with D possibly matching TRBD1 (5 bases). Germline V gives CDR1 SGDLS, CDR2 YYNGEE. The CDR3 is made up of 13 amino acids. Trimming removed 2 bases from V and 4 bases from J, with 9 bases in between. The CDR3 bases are TGTGCCAGCAGCGTGGGCAGGGCCTATGGCTACACCTTC. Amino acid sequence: CASSVGRAYGYTF.

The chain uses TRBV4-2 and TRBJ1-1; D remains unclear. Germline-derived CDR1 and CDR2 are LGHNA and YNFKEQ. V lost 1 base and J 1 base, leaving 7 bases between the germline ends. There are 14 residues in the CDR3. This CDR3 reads CASSQGSKNTEAFF. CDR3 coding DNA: TGTGCCAGCAGCCAAGGTTCCAAGAACACTGAAGCTTTCTTT.

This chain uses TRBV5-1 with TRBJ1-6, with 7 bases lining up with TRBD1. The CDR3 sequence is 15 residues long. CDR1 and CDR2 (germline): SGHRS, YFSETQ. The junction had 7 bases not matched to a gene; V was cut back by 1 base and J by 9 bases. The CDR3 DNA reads TGCGCCAGCAGCTTGAGACAGGGTGACACTTCACCCCTCCACTTT. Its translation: CASSLRQGDTSPLHF.

CDR3 sequence: CASNTGTGTYEQYF. The DNA for the CDR3 is TGTGCCAGCAATACCGGGACAGGAACCTACGAGCAGTACTTC. The V gene is TRBV28, the J gene TRBJ2-7, with 8 bases fitting TRBD1. V lost 7 bases to trimming and J lost 2 bases; unmatched junction nucleotides: 7. The germline gives CDR1 MDHEN, CDR2 SYDVKM. The CDR3 contains 14 residues.

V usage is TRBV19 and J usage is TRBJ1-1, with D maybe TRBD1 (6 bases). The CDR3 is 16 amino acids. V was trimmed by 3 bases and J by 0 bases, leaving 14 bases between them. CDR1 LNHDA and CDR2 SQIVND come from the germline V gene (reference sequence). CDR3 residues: CASSMGRGRLNTEAFF. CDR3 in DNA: TGTGCCAGTAGTATGGGTAGGGGGAGATTGAACACTGAAGCTTTCTTT.

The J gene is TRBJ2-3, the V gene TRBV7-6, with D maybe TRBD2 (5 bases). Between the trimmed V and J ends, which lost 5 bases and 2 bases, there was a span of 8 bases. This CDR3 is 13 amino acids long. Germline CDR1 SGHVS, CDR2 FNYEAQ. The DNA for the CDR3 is TGTGCCAGCAGCCGGGGTGTCACAGATACGCAGTATTTT. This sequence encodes CASSRGVTDTQYF.

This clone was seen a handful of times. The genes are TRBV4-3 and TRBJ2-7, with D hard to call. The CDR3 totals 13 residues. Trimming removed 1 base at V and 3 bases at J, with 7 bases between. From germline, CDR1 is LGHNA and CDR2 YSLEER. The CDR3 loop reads CASSQGQFYEQYF. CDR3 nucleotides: TGCGCCAGCAGCCAAGGGCAGTTCTACGAGCAGTACTTC.

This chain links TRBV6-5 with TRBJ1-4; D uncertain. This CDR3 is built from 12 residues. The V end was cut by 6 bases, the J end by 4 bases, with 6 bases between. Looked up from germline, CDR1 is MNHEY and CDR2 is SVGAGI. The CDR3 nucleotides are TGTGCCAGCAGCCCTAGTAATGAAAAACTGTTTTTT. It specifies CASSPSNEKLFF.